A selection of T cell receptor beta chains follows, all from one sample in a study of T cell changes during pregnancy in multiple sclerosis. TCRdb keeps only in-frame clones here, not all; method: immunoSEQ multiplex PCR. The repertoire holds approximately 44,000 clones, with 80% to 95% as singletons. The specimen was CD4+ T cells from peripheral blood mononuclear cells, collected before pregnancy. Receptors were obtained from a female donor with multiple sclerosis, enrolled in a pregnancy study. CDR3s include the opening cysteine and the closing phenylalanine or tryptophan. D genes are given only for firm matches. Clone size appears in some rows only: once, few, many, or a class for an expanded clone.

V gene: TRBV4-2; clone size: -; J gene: TRBJ2-3; D gene: TRBD2; CDR3 protein: CASSQEILLGVAGMQDTQYF; CDR3 DNA: TGTGCCAGCAGCCAAGAGATCCTCCTCGGGGTAGCGGGGATGCAAGATACGCAGTATTTT
V gene: TRBV19; clone size: few; J gene: TRBJ2-2; D gene: -; CDR3 protein: CASSMSGYTGELFF; CDR3 DNA: TGTGCCAGTAGTATGAGCGGATACACCGGGGAGCTGTTTTTT
V gene: TRBV5-4; clone size: -; J gene: TRBJ2-1; D gene: TRBD2; CDR3 protein: CAGRTSGNNEQFF; CDR3 DNA: TGTGCCGGACGGACTAGCGGTAACAATGAGCAGTTCTTC
V gene: TRBV18; clone size: -; J gene: TRBJ1-3; D gene: TRBD1; CDR3 protein: CASSPGTAGNTIYF; CDR3 DNA: TGTGCCAGCTCACCAGGGACAGCTGGAAACACCATATATTTT
V gene: TRBV10-3; clone size: -; J gene: TRBJ2-2; D gene: -; CDR3 protein: CAISESGRSTGELFF; CDR3 DNA: TGTGCCATCAGTGAGTCGGGGCGGAGCACCGGGGAGCTGTTTTTT
V gene: TRBV4-2; clone size: -; J gene: TRBJ2-7; D gene: -; CDR3 protein: CASSQPGDAYEQYF; CDR3 DNA: TGTGCCAGCAGCCAACCGGGAGACGCTTACGAGCAGTACTTC
V gene: TRBV18; clone size: -; J gene: TRBJ2-3; D gene: TRBD2; CDR3 protein: CASSPLGTSGGTDTQYF; CDR3 DNA: TGTGCCAGCTCACCACTCGGGACTAGCGGGGGCACAGATACGCAGTATTTT
V gene: TRBV2; clone size: medium-sized; J gene: TRBJ2-7; D gene: TRBD1; CDR3 protein: CASSKSSDRASYEQYF; CDR3 DNA: TGTGCCAGCAGTAAGAGTTCGGACAGGGCTTCCTACGAGCAGTACTTC
V gene: TRBV5-1; clone size: -; J gene: TRBJ2-3; D gene: -; CDR3 protein: CASSGGSKYTDTQYF; CDR3 DNA: TGCGCCAGCTCGGGCGGGTCGAAGTACACAGATACGCAGTATTTT
V gene: TRBV5-1; clone size: -; J gene: TRBJ2-5; D gene: TRBD1; CDR3 protein: CASSPKGQGQETQYF; CDR3 DNA: TGCGCCAGCAGCCCTAAAGGACAGGGGCAAGAGACCCAGTACTTC
V gene: TRBV27; clone size: -; J gene: TRBJ1-5; D gene: -; CDR3 protein: CASSLADNQPQHF; CDR3 DNA: TGTGCCAGCAGTTTGGCGGACAATCAGCCCCAGCATTTT
V gene: TRBV5-1; clone size: -; J gene: TRBJ2-2; D gene: -; CDR3 protein: CASSLLTGNTGELFF; CDR3 DNA: TGCGCCAGCAGCTTGTTGACAGGGAACACCGGGGAGCTGTTTTTT
V gene: TRBV9; clone size: -; J gene: TRBJ2-5; D gene: -; CDR3 protein: CASSIQQGQETQYF; CDR3 DNA: TGTGCCAGCAGCATCCAACAGGGCCAAGAGACCCAGTACTTC
V gene: TRBV11-3; clone size: -; J gene: TRBJ2-2; D gene: -; CDR3 protein: CASSPTGTLSTGELFF; CDR3 DNA: TGTGCCAGCAGCCCCACCGGGACTCTTTCCACCGGGGAGCTGTTTTTT
V gene: TRBV5-1; clone size: -; J gene: TRBJ2-5; D gene: TRBD2; CDR3 protein: CASSLEVAGGWETQYF; CDR3 DNA: TGCGCCAGCAGCTTGGAGGTAGCGGGGGGCTGGGAGACCCAGTACTTC
V gene: TRBV28; clone size: -; J gene: TRBJ1-2; D gene: -; CDR3 protein: CASSLYYYYGYTF; CDR3 DNA: TGTGCCAGCAGTCTCTATTACTACTATGGCTACACCTTC
V gene: TRBV28; clone size: -; J gene: TRBJ1-4; D gene: TRBD1; CDR3 protein: CASSGRTGYNEKLFF; CDR3 DNA: TGTGCCAGCAGTGGGCGGACAGGGTACAATGAAAAACTGTTTTTT
V gene: TRBV7-9; clone size: -; J gene: TRBJ1-1; D gene: TRBD1; CDR3 protein: CASSGQREGAMNTEAFF; CDR3 DNA: TGTGCCAGCAGCGGCCAACGCGAGGGGGCGATGAACACTGAAGCTTTCTTT
V gene: TRBV7-2; clone size: -; J gene: TRBJ1-5; D gene: -; CDR3 protein: CASSLVSVIRQPQHF; CDR3 DNA: TGTGCCAGCAGCTTAGTTTCGGTGATCCGACAGCCCCAGCATTTT
V gene: TRBV27; clone size: -; J gene: TRBJ1-3; D gene: -; CDR3 protein: CASSLGAPRRGNTIYF; CDR3 DNA: TGTGCCAGCAGTTTAGGGGCACCGCGCCGTGGAAACACCATATATTTT
V gene: TRBV6-1; clone size: -; J gene: TRBJ2-5; D gene: -; CDR3 protein: CASSQARGAYQETQYF; CDR3 DNA: TGTGCCAGCAGTCAAGCTCGGGGAGCATACCAAGAGACCCAGTACTTC
V gene: TRBV28; clone size: -; J gene: TRBJ1-1; D gene: TRBD1; CDR3 protein: CASSFPRHRGLDTEAFF; CDR3 DNA: TGTGCCAGCAGTTTTCCCCGACACAGGGGCTTGGACACTGAAGCTTTCTTT
V gene: TRBV9; clone size: -; J gene: TRBJ2-2; D gene: TRBD1; CDR3 protein: CASSPRTGQGPGELFF; CDR3 DNA: TGTGCCAGCAGCCCCAGAACGGGACAGGGACCCGGGGAGCTGTTTTTT
V gene: TRBV2; clone size: -; J gene: TRBJ2-1; D gene: TRBD1; CDR3 protein: CASRAGTGGSYNEQFF; CDR3 DNA: TGTGCCAGCAGGGCCGGGACAGGGGGCTCCTACAATGAGCAGTTCTTC
V gene: TRBV5-4; clone size: once; J gene: TRBJ2-5; D gene: TRBD1; CDR3 protein: CASSPGTGQETQYF; CDR3 DNA: TGTGCCAGCAGCCCCGGGACAGGACAAGAGACCCAGTACTTC
V gene: TRBV7-8; clone size: -; J gene: TRBJ2-1; D gene: TRBD2; CDR3 protein: CASSLGLAGAGEQFF; CDR3 DNA: TGTGCCAGCAGCCTGGGACTAGCGGGGGCTGGGGAGCAGTTCTTC
V gene: TRBV5-4; clone size: -; J gene: TRBJ2-7; D gene: TRBD2; CDR3 protein: CASSTGLVAYEQYF; CDR3 DNA: TGTGCCAGCAGCACCGGACTAGTGGCCTACGAGCAGTACTTC
V gene: TRBV4-2; clone size: -; J gene: TRBJ2-1; D gene: TRBD2; CDR3 protein: CASSHGGGGGAGNEQFF; CDR3 DNA: TGTGCCAGCAGCCACGGAGGAGGCGGGGGGGCCGGCAATGAGCAGTTCTTC
V gene: TRBV5-1; clone size: -; J gene: TRBJ2-1; D gene: TRBD2; CDR3 protein: CASSLGGRGFYNEQFF; CDR3 DNA: TGCGCCAGCAGCTTAGGCGGGAGGGGGTTTTACAATGAGCAGTTCTTC
V gene: TRBV5-1; clone size: -; J gene: TRBJ2-5; D gene: -; CDR3 protein: CASSSAIKGLAYQETQYF; CDR3 DNA: TGCGCCAGCAGCTCTGCGATAAAGGGACTCGCGTACCAAGAGACCCAGTACTTC
V gene: TRBV7-2; clone size: -; J gene: TRBJ1-2; D gene: -; CDR3 protein: CASSSHAGDGANYGYTF; CDR3 DNA: TGTGCCAGCAGCTCCCATGCAGGGGACGGGGCTAACTATGGCTACACCTTC
V gene: TRBV25-1; clone size: -; J gene: TRBJ2-1; D gene: TRBD2; CDR3 protein: CASSESGGLAGLKQFF; CDR3 DNA: TGTGCCAGCAGTGAGTCCGGAGGACTAGCGGGTCTTAAGCAGTTCTTC
V gene: TRBV10-1; clone size: once; J gene: TRBJ2-1; D gene: TRBD2; CDR3 protein: CASQASTSRNEQFF; CDR3 DNA: TGCGCCAGCCAAGCATCGACTAGCCGAAATGAGCAGTTCTTC
V gene: TRBV5-1; clone size: -; J gene: TRBJ2-5; D gene: TRBD2; CDR3 protein: CASRLGGGAHETQYF; CDR3 DNA: TGCGCCAGCAGACTAGGCGGGGGGGCCCACGAGACCCAGTACTTC
V gene: TRBV9; clone size: -; J gene: TRBJ2-2; D gene: TRBD1; CDR3 protein: CASRDRESGELFF; CDR3 DNA: TGTGCCAGCAGAGACAGGGAGAGCGGGGAGCTGTTTTTT
V gene: TRBV28; clone size: -; J gene: TRBJ1-2; D gene: TRBD1; CDR3 protein: CASIQGGQGAVGYTF; CDR3 DNA: TGTGCCAGCATCCAAGGGGGACAGGGAGCGGTTGGCTACACCTTC
V gene: TRBV5-5; clone size: -; J gene: TRBJ2-7; D gene: -; CDR3 protein: CASSLEHLAWAEQYF; CDR3 DNA: TGTGCCAGCAGCTTGGAGCACCTCGCTTGGGCCGAGCAGTACTTC
V gene: TRBV5-1; clone size: -; J gene: TRBJ2-3; D gene: TRBD2; CDR3 protein: CASSLQRGGRTDTQYF; CDR3 DNA: TGCGCCAGCAGCTTGCAGCGGGGGGGTCGCACAGATACGCAGTATTTT
V gene: TRBV9; clone size: few; J gene: TRBJ1-5; D gene: TRBD1; CDR3 protein: CASSAPGQDIRDQPQHF; CDR3 DNA: TGTGCCAGCAGCGCCCCGGGACAGGATATTCGGGATCAGCCCCAGCATTTT
V gene: TRBV2; clone size: few; J gene: TRBJ1-1; D gene: -; CDR3 protein: CASSIGQTTEAFF; CDR3 DNA: TGTGCCAGCAGTATTGGACAGACCACTGAAGCTTTCTTT
V gene: TRBV7-6; clone size: -; J gene: TRBJ2-2; D gene: TRBD1; CDR3 protein: CASSPLQGPTGELFF; CDR3 DNA: TGTGCCAGCAGCCCTTTACAGGGGCCCACCGGGGAGCTGTTTTTT
V gene: TRBV19; clone size: few; J gene: TRBJ2-7; D gene: TRBD1; CDR3 protein: CASSRQGAYEQYF; CDR3 DNA: TGTGCCAGTAGCCGACAGGGGGCCTACGAGCAGTACTTC
V gene: TRBV7-8; clone size: -; J gene: TRBJ2-3; D gene: TRBD1; CDR3 protein: CASSPDRGSADTQYF; CDR3 DNA: TGTGCCAGCAGCCCGGACAGGGGGTCTGCTGATACGCAGTATTTT
V gene: TRBV2; clone size: -; J gene: TRBJ2-1; D gene: -; CDR3 protein: CASSEDRISYNEQFF; CDR3 DNA: TGTGCCAGCAGCGAGGACAGAATCTCCTACAATGAGCAGTTCTTC
V gene: TRBV15; clone size: -; J gene: TRBJ1-5; D gene: -; CDR3 protein: CATSLEKGENQPQHF; CDR3 DNA: TGTGCCACCAGTTTAGAGAAGGGGGAGAATCAGCCCCAGCATTTT
V gene: TRBV19; clone size: -; J gene: TRBJ1-4; D gene: -; CDR3 protein: CASSISGGTNEKLFF; CDR3 DNA: TGTGCCAGTAGTATTAGTGGTGGAACTAATGAAAAACTGTTTTTT
V gene: TRBV25-1; clone size: -; J gene: TRBJ1-1; D gene: TRBD1; CDR3 protein: CASATGVLNEAFF; CDR3 DNA: TGTGCCAGCGCTACAGGGGTACTTAATGAAGCTTTCTTT
V gene: TRBV19; clone size: -; J gene: TRBJ2-1; D gene: -; CDR3 protein: CASSLSRVLEMQFF; CDR3 DNA: TGTGCCAGTAGTCTAAGCCGGGTTTTAGAGATGCAGTTCTTC
V gene: TRBV10-3; clone size: -; J gene: TRBJ2-5; D gene: TRBD2; CDR3 protein: CAISAGLAGGPGQETQYF; CDR3 DNA: TGTGCCATCAGTGCTGGACTAGCGGGGGGGCCAGGGCAAGAGACCCAGTACTTC
V gene: TRBV10-3; clone size: -; J gene: TRBJ2-7; D gene: TRBD1; CDR3 protein: CAITSLHPGTGAPYEQYF; CDR3 DNA: TGTGCCATCACTAGCCTTCACCCCGGGACAGGGGCTCCCTACGAGCAGTACTTC
V gene: TRBV5-1; clone size: -; J gene: TRBJ2-7; D gene: -; CDR3 protein: CASSLATQVIYEQYF; CDR3 DNA: TGCGCCAGCAGCTTGGCCACACAGGTCATCTACGAGCAGTACTTC
V gene: TRBV7-2; clone size: -; J gene: TRBJ2-1; D gene: -; CDR3 protein: CASSLIPSSVGKEQFF; CDR3 DNA: TGTGCCAGCAGCTTAATACCCTCCTCCGTTGGCAAGGAGCAGTTCTTC
V gene: TRBV19; clone size: -; J gene: TRBJ1-1; D gene: TRBD1; CDR3 protein: CASTGLGQGGRRSTEAFF; CDR3 DNA: TGTGCCAGTACGGGGCTCGGACAGGGGGGTAGGAGGAGCACTGAAGCTTTCTTT
V gene: TRBV15; clone size: -; J gene: TRBJ2-1; D gene: -; CDR3 protein: CATSRELLRLSGQEQFF; CDR3 DNA: TGTGCCACCAGCAGAGAGCTTTTGCGTCTGTCGGGTCAAGAGCAGTTCTTC
V gene: TRBV19; clone size: -; J gene: TRBJ1-1; D gene: -; CDR3 protein: CASSNIQGTGRMRKAFF; CDR3 DNA: TGTGCCAGTAGTAACATACAGGGAACGGGGCGAATGAGGAAAGCTTTCTTT
V gene: TRBV5-1; clone size: -; J gene: TRBJ2-1; D gene: TRBD1; CDR3 protein: CASSSGQGAAKEHEQFF; CDR3 DNA: TGCGCCAGCAGCTCGGGACAGGGGGCGGCTAAGGAACACGAGCAGTTCTTC
V gene: TRBV6-5; clone size: -; J gene: TRBJ2-7; D gene: -; CDR3 protein: CASSYGRYPYEQYF; CDR3 DNA: TGTGCCAGCAGTTACGGGAGGTATCCCTACGAGCAGTACTTC
V gene: TRBV2; clone size: -; J gene: TRBJ2-5; D gene: TRBD2; CDR3 protein: CASSPSGGAWKTQYF; CDR3 DNA: TGTGCCAGCAGTCCCAGCGGGGGGGCCTGGAAGACCCAGTACTTC
V gene: TRBV9; clone size: once; J gene: TRBJ1-2; D gene: TRBD1; CDR3 protein: CASSPGGQIYGYTF; CDR3 DNA: TGTGCCAGCAGCCCAGGGGGACAGATCTATGGCTACACCTTC
V gene: TRBV7-2; clone size: -; J gene: TRBJ2-5; D gene: TRBD2; CDR3 protein: CASSGRGGSQYF; CDR3 DNA: TGTGCCAGCAGCGGTCGGGGGGGGTCCCAGTACTTC